The 16 T cell receptor beta chains reported below all come from one sample, sequenced in a study of shared clonotypes between healthy human individuals. Clones were sequenced by immunoSEQ multiplex PCR, and TCRdb holds only the in-frame ones, with some missing. The table has roughly 2.2 million clones, about nine tenths seen once. Sequencing used naive CD4+ T cells from PBMCs. This sample's subset: CD45RA+ positively selected. Receptors were obtained from a man aged 18 to 30 in good health. Some clones in this sample may be carry-over from other donors' samples.

This rearrangement joins TRBV28 to TRBJ1-1; a possible D gene is TRBD1 (5 bases). Looked up from germline, CDR1 is MDHEN and CDR2 is SYDVKM. The V end was cut by 6 bases, the J end by 1 base, with 21 bases between. This CDR3 comprises 17 residues. CDR3 in amino acids: CASSLVRAGLSNTEAFF. The CDR3 DNA follows: TGTGCCAGCAGCCTGGTGAGAGCGGGACTCTCGAACACTGAAGCTTTCTTT.

This sequence joins TRBV15 and TRBJ1-2; weak D call: TRBD1 (5 bases). This CDR3 spans 15 amino acids. The germline CDR1 and CDR2 sequences are LNHNV and YYDKDF (reference sequence). Trimming shortened V by 1 base and J by 1 base, and 10 bases separated the two germline ends. CDR3 in amino acids: CATSRVTGSNYGYTF. CDR3 in DNA: TGTGCCACCAGCAGAGTTACAGGCAGTAACTATGGCTACACCTTC.

The V call is TRBV7-9, the J call TRBJ2-1; D is unresolved. CDR3 size: 18 residues. The germline CDR1 and CDR2 sequences are SEHNR and FQNEAQ (reference sequence). Trimming left V 2 bases short and J 0 bases short, with 17 bases between. CDR3: CASSLLVTWQYSYNEQFF. The CDR3, as DNA: TGTGCCAGCAGCTTACTCGTTACGTGGCAGTACTCCTACAATGAGCAGTTCTTC.

This clone was seen more than once but under ten times. The V gene is TRBV7-9, the J gene TRBJ1-1, with TRBD1 as a possible D gene (5 bases). Deletions cut 4 bases from V and 7 bases from J, with 13 bases between. The germline V gene has CDR1 SEHNR and CDR2 FQNEAQ (reference sequence). There are 13 residues in the CDR3. The CDR3 nucleotides are TGTGCCAGCAGCTCCGAGACAGTTCGTGAAGCTTTCTTT. It codes for CASSSETVREAFF.

The V gene is TRBV18, the J gene TRBJ1-5; D unresolved. The germline V gene has CDR1 KGHSH and CDR2 LQKENI. Trimming removed 2 bases from V and 7 bases from J, with 9 bases in between. The CDR3 runs 13 residues. The chain's CDR3 is CASSPGSEQPQHF. The DNA for the CDR3 is TGTGCCAGCTCACCAGGGTCCGAACAGCCCCAGCATTTT.

This clone appeared a few times. The chain recombines TRBV9 with TRBJ2-4, with TRBD2 matching over 7 bases. This CDR3 is 13 amino acids long. V dropped 3 bases and J dropped 13; count of bases not matched to a gene: 10. Germline CDR1 SGDLS, CDR2 YYNGEE. CDR3 sequence reads: CASSEAGESPQYF. CDR3 DNA sequence: TGTGCCAGCAGCGAGGCGGGAGAGTCGCCACAGTACTTC. Supplemented by reference TRBV9 and TRBJ2-4, the full variable domain reads DSGVTQTPKHLITATGQRVTLRCSPRSGDLSVYWYQQSLDQGLQFLIQYYNGEERAKGNILERFSAQQFPDLHSELNLSSLELGDSALYFCASSEAGESPQYFGAGTRLSVL.

The chain couples TRBV9 to TRBJ2-1; 10 bases map to TRBD2. The germline CDR1 and CDR2 sequences are SGDLS and YYNGEE. This CDR3 is 16 amino acids long. V lost 0 bases to trimming and J lost 6 bases; unmatched junction nucleotides: 6. Here the CDR3 reads CASSVGASGRFNEQFF. The CDR3 DNA reads TGTGCCAGCAGCGTAGGGGCTAGCGGGAGATTCAATGAGCAGTTCTTC.

The chain couples TRBV28 to TRBJ1-5; possibly TRBD1 for D (6 bases). The CDR3 sequence is 15 residues long. V lost 8 bases and J 0 bases, leaving 14 bases between the germline ends. Germline V gene lookup returns CDR1 MDHEN and CDR2 SYDVKM. CDR3 DNA: TGTGCCAGCGGGGGGCAACTGAGTAGCAATCAGCCCCAGCATTTT. Translated, it gives CASGGQLSSNQPQHF.

This chain links TRBV30 with TRBJ1-4; 8 bases map to TRBD1. This CDR3 is built from 16 residues. Germline V gene lookup returns CDR1 GTSNPN and CDR2 SVGIG (reference sequence). V lost 3 bases to trimming and J lost 8 bases; unmatched junction nucleotides: 14. CDR3: CAWRPRLGQGLEKLFF. The CDR3 DNA reads as TGTGCCTGGAGACCCAGGCTAGGACAGGGCTTGGAAAAACTGTTTTTT.

The V gene is TRBV29-1, the J gene TRBJ2-3; D ambiguous. The CDR3 length is 12 residues. Between the trimmed V and J ends, which lost 7 bases and 1 base, there was a span of 9 bases. CDR1 SQVTM and CDR2 ANQGSEA come from the germline V gene. CDR3 in amino acids: CSAKTGTDTQYF. CDR3 in DNA: TGCAGCGCGAAGACTGGCACAGATACGCAGTATTTT.

This CDR3 is CASSLVTGTDTQYF. CDR3 nucleotides: TGCGCCAGCAGCTTGGTTACAGGGACCGATACGCAGTATTTT. The V call is TRBV5-1, the J call TRBJ2-3; TRBD1 is a possible D gene (6 bases). CDR1 is SGHRS, CDR2 YFSETQ, per germline. Deletions cut 0 bases from V and 6 bases from J, with 11 bases between. The CDR3 sequence is 14 residues long.

This clone was counted once. This rearrangement joins TRBV14 to TRBJ2-7, with TRBD1 identical over 9 bases. This CDR3 has 17 residues. V lost 5 bases to trimming and J lost 4 bases; unmatched junction nucleotides: 15. Germline CDR1 and CDR2: SGHDN and FVKESK. This chain's CDR3 is CASSLSQGGTGTYEQYF. For the CDR3, the DNA is TGTGCCAGCAGCTTATCCCAAGGAGGGACAGGGACTTACGAGCAGTACTTC.

In this sample, this clone turned up a few times. CDR3 DNA sequence: TGTGCCAGTAGTAGCAGACAGATAGAGCTGCGGCCCCAGCATTTT. Translating it yields CASSSRQIELRPQHF. The V gene is TRBV19, the J gene TRBJ1-5; maybe TRBD1 (5 bases). V shed 4 bases and J shed 9 bases, with 19 bases lying between them. CDR1 is LNHDA and CDR2 is SQIVND in the germline V gene (reference sequence). The CDR3 is 15 residues long.

The chain carries TRBV28 and TRBJ2-1, with D perhaps matching TRBD1 (5 bases). Germline V gene sequence: CDR1 MDHEN, CDR2 SYDVKM. The CDR3 consists of 15 residues. V lost 6 bases to trimming and J lost 5 bases, with 17 bases between them. The CDR3 coding sequence is TGTGCCAGCAGAGGGGCCGGACGGTCGAACAATGAGCAGTTCTTC. Translated: CASRGAGRSNNEQFF.

The sample holds one count of this clone. The chain links TRBV6-6 to TRBJ2-1; TRBD1 might be the D (5 bases). Germline V gives CDR1 MNHNY, CDR2 SVGAGI (reference sequence). The CDR3 totals 15 residues. The V end lost 2 bases, the J end lost 6 bases, and 14 bases lay between the germline ends. The DNA for the CDR3 is TGTGCCAGCAGTTACATCCGGCAGGGTACCAATGAGCAGTTCTTC. Protein sequence: CASSYIRQGTNEQFF.

On this clone: Different DNA sequences within this sample yield the same CDR3. This rearrangement joins TRBV7-2 to TRBJ2-5, with TRBD1 identical over 7 bases. There are 13 residues in the CDR3. J gave up 3 bases and V 3 bases, and 1 base lay outside the gene matches. Germline CDR1 is SGHTA and CDR2 is FQGNSA. In DNA, the CDR3 is TGTGCCAGCAGCTTCGACAGGGAAGAGACCCAGTACTTC. Its protein product is CASSFDREETQYF.